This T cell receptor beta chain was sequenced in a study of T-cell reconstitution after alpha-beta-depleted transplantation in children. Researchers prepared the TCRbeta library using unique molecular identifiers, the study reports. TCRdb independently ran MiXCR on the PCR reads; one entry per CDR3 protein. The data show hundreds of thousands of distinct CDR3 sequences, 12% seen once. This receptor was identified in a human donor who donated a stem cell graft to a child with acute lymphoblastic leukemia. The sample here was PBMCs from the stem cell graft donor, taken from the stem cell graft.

The CDR3 sequence is CASSLGQLQGRGDEQYF. Here the CDR3 DNA reads TGTGCCAGCAGCTTAGGTCAGCTACAGGGCCGCGGGGACGAGCAGTACTTC. The gene calls are TRBV7-8 and TRBJ2-7, with D perhaps given as TRBD1 or TRBD2 (6 bases each). The ends were cut back, 1 base at V and 5 bases at J, with 21 bases in the middle. The CDR3 is 17 amino acids. Germline loops: CDR1 SGHVS, CDR2 FQNEAQ.